This T cell receptor (beta chain) was captured by sequencing in a study of blood T cell repertoires in COVID-19. Overall study: The samples span acute and convalescent COVID-19 from the United States, Italy and Spain. PBMCs, B-cell-depleted T cells, or T cells were the source of the cDNA or gDNA that made up the material.

As handled by the study authors: How many nucleated cells were present was estimated from reference gene primer amplification. TCRdb keeps only in-frame clones here, not all; method: immunoSEQ multiplex PCR. That table gives V, J and clone size, and the DNA gave D and trimming. Of approximately 140,000 clones listed, approximately 87% are singletons. Losses at the gene ends were 4 bases for V and 2 bases for J; bases not matched to a gene: 0. The CDR3 runs 13 residues. CDR1 and CDR2 from the germline V gene are SGDLS and YYNGEE. The J gene is TRBJ2-1, the V gene TRBV9, with 7 bases identical to TRBD2. Sample: peripheral blood. This sequence originates from a middle-aged woman with acute or convalescent COVID-19. The CDR3 coding sequence is TGTGCCAGCAGCCGGGGGGCCTACAATGAGCAGTTCTTC. Translation gives CASSRGAYNEQFF.